These 18 T cell receptor beta chains share one sample of origin, sequenced in a study of T cell responses to AZD1222 COVID-19 vaccine. Libraries were prepared by immunoSEQ multiplex PCR; TCRdb keeps only in-frame clonotypes and omits some of them. The repertoire table contains around 140,000 clones. Sequenced material: peripheral blood. These receptors came from an adult in good health.

The chain employs TRBV19 and TRBJ1-5; D gene unclear. V was clipped by 7 bases and J by 3 bases, with 16 bases between them. CDR1 is LNHDA, CDR2 SQIVND, per germline (reference sequence). This CDR3 has 15 amino acids. The CDR3 DNA follows: TGTGCCAGTAACCCGGACCTCGATTACAATCAGCCCCAGCATTTT. Amino acid sequence: CASNPDLDYNQPQHF. Drawing the rest from reference TRBV19 and TRBJ1-5, the complete variable domain is DGGITQSPKYLFRKEGQNVTLSCEQNLNHDAMYWYRQDPGQGLRLIYYSQIVNDFQKGDIAEGYSVSREKKESFPLTVTSAQKNPTAFYLCASNPDLDYNQPQHFGDGTRLSIL.

The DNA of the CDR3 is TGTGCCACCAGCAGAGGAGGGCCATCTAACTATGGCTACACCTTC. This codes for CATSRGGPSNYGYTF. The chain uses TRBV15 and TRBJ1-2, with D hard to call. This CDR3 spans 15 amino acids. Germline CDR1 reads LNHNV; CDR2 reads YYDKDF (reference sequence). Trimming left V 1 base short and J 0 bases short, with 9 bases between.

The chain recombines TRBV29-1 with TRBJ2-5; D perhaps matches TRBD1 (6 bases). The CDR3 totals 12 residues. V was pared by 4 bases and J by 5 bases, with 11 bases between. CDR1 and CDR2 from the germline V gene are SQVTM and ANQGSEA. CDR3 nucleotide sequence: TGCAGCGTTGCAACCCAGGGGGAGACCCAGTACTTC. Its protein product is CSVATQGETQYF. Supplemented by reference TRBV29-1 and TRBJ2-5, the full variable domain reads SAVISQKPSRDICQRGTSLTIQCQVDSQVTMMFWYRQQPGQSLTLIATANQGSEATYESGFVIDKFPISRPNLTFSTLTVSNMSPEDSSIYLCSVATQGETQYFGPGTRLLVL.

The rearrangement uses TRBV11-3 and TRBJ1-4; 7 nucleotides line up with TRBD1. The CDR3 consists of 14 residues. The J segment lost 3 bases and the V segment lost 5 bases, leaving 3 bases of the junction unmatched. CDR1 is SGHNT, CDR2 YENEEA, per germline. The CDR3 bases are TGTGCCAGCAGCACAGGGGCCTCTAATGAAAAACTGTTTTTT. Protein sequence: CASSTGASNEKLFF.

The rearrangement joins TRBV2 to TRBJ2-1; D is ambiguous. CDR3 size: 11 residues. V gave up 6 bases and J gave up 2 bases, with 2 bases separating them. CDR1 SNHLY and CDR2 FYNNEI come from the germline V gene. The chain's CDR3 is CASRTYNEQFF. CDR3 coding DNA: TGTGCCAGCAGGACCTACAATGAGCAGTTCTTC. Filled out from reference TRBV2 and TRBJ2-1, the complete variable domain reads EPEVTQTPSHQVTQMGQEVILRCVPISNHLYFYWYRQILGQKVEFLVSFYNNEISEKSEIFDDQFSVERPDGSNFTLKIRSTKLEDSAMYFCASRTYNEQFFGPGTRLTVL.

The rearrangement links TRBV9 to TRBJ2-1, with 9 bases identical to TRBD1. The CDR3 has 16 residues. The V gene's germline CDR1 is SGDLS and CDR2 YYNGEE. J gave up 5 bases and V 3 bases, and 9 bases lay outside the gene matches. In DNA form, the CDR3 reads TGTGCCAGCAGCGCAACCGGGACAGGGATCAACAATGAGCAGTTCTTC. Its translation is CASSATGTGINNEQFF.

V usage is TRBV19 and J usage is TRBJ2-1; 12 positions agree with TRBD2. Germline V gives CDR1 LNHDA, CDR2 SQIVND (reference sequence). V trimming: 7 bases; J trimming: 8 bases; junction bases outside the gene matches: 18. The CDR3 extends over 18 amino acids. The DNA for the CDR3 is TGTGCCAGTACCCCCGGGGCTAGCGGGGGGGCTTTTGCGGATGAGCAGTTCTTC. Translating it yields CASTPGASGGAFADEQFF. The full variable domain, its missing parts supplied by reference TRBV19 and TRBJ2-1, is DGGITQSPKYLFRKEGQNVTLSCEQNLNHDAMYWYRQDPGQGLRLIYYSQIVNDFQKGDIAEGYSVSREKKESFPLTVTSAQKNPTAFYLCASTPGASGGAFADEQFFGPGTRLTVL.

J is TRBJ2-2 and V is TRBV9, with 12 bases that match TRBD2. The V and J ends lost 4 bases and 4 bases, in that order; junction bases with no gene match: 14. Germline CDR1 reads SGDLS; CDR2 reads YYNGEE. The CDR3 length is 19 residues. The CDR3 here is CASSPWGGTSGRSTGELFF. As DNA, the CDR3 is TGTGCCAGCAGCCCTTGGGGGGGGACTAGCGGGCGGAGCACCGGGGAGCTGTTTTTT.

The chain combines TRBV6-2 or TRBV6-3 with TRBJ1-4; D not certain. CDR1 MNHEY and CDR2 SVGEGT come from the germline V gene. Trimming took 6 bases from V and 7 from J, leaving 21 bases between them. The CDR3 has 16 residues. DNA for the CDR3: TGTGCCAGCAGCCCGATCTCGGGTAGAGGGAGTGAAAAACTGTTTTTT. Residues: CASSPISGRGSEKLFF.

This rearrangement joins TRBV14 to TRBJ2-7; D is undetermined. The germline gives CDR1 SGHDN, CDR2 FVKESK. V lost 1 base and J 1 base, leaving 23 bases between the germline ends. CDR3 length equals 19 residues. The CDR3 DNA is TGTGCCAGCAGCCAAGGTCTGGTCCGTCGCCGTCTAAGTTCCTACGAGCAGTACTTC. Translation: CASSQGLVRRRLSSYEQYF. Complete variable domain (other parts from reference TRBV14 and TRBJ2-7): EAGVTQFPSHSVIEKGQTVTLRCDPISGHDNLYWYRRVMGKEIKFLLHFVKESKQDESGMPNNRFLAERTGGTYSTLKVQPAELEDSGVYFCASSQGLVRRRLSSYEQYFGPGTRLTVT.

The chain joins TRBV7-2 to TRBJ1-1; TRBD1 matches at 9 bases. Germline V gene sequence: CDR1 SGHTA, CDR2 FQGNSA. Trimming at V came to 3 bases and at J to 5 bases, leaving 1 base not matched to a gene. The length of the CDR3 is 13 residues. CDR3 region: CASSLTGGTEAFF. The CDR3 bases are TGTGCCAGCAGCTTGACAGGGGGTACTGAAGCTTTCTTT. The full variable domain, its missing parts supplied by reference TRBV7-2 and TRBJ1-1, is GAGVSQSPSNKVTEKGKDVELRCDPISGHTALYWYRQSLGQGLEFLIYFQGNSAPDKSGLPSDRFSAERTGGSVSTLTIQRTQQEDSAVYLCASSLTGGTEAFFGQGTRLTVV.

The chain has TRBV18 and TRBJ2-1; D is perhaps TRBD2 (6 bases). V lost 3 bases and J lost 7, with 13 bases in between. Germline CDR1 is KGHSH and CDR2 is LQKENI. The CDR3 covers 14 residues. Here the CDR3 reads CASSPVFGGNEQFF. The CDR3 DNA sequence: TGTGCCAGCTCACCGGTATTCGGGGGAAATGAGCAGTTCTTC.

V is TRBV5-1 and J is TRBJ2-2; no clear D gene. Per the germline V gene, CDR1 is SGHRS and CDR2 is YFSETQ. Trimming removed 0 bases at V and 3 bases at J, with 3 bases between. The CDR3 loop spans 13 amino acids. The CDR3 loop reads CASSLVDTGELFF. DNA of the CDR3: TGCGCCAGCAGCTTGGTTGACACCGGGGAGCTGTTTTTT.

The chain couples TRBV6-2 or TRBV6-3 to TRBJ1-6, with a weak D call TRBD1 (5 bases). CDR1 is MNHEY, CDR2 SVGEGT, per germline. Trimming removed 6 bases from V and 7 bases from J, with 10 bases in between. CDR3 length: 13 amino acids. The chain's CDR3 is CASSPDSNSPLHF. For the CDR3, the DNA is TGTGCCAGCAGCCCCGACAGCAATTCACCCCTCCACTTT.

The V call is TRBV9, the J call TRBJ2-5; 8 bases align to TRBD2. V gave up 0 bases and J gave up 5 bases; unmatched junction bases: 6. Germline V lookup: CDR1 SGDLS, CDR2 YYNGEE. The CDR3 is 15 residues long. In DNA, the CDR3 is TGTGCCAGCAGCGTAGAGCAGCGGGGGTGGGAGACCCAGTACTTC. This gives the protein CASSVEQRGWETQYF.

The chain links TRBV5-1 to TRBJ1-1, with 9 nucleotides matching TRBD1. Germline loops: CDR1 SGHRS, CDR2 YFSETQ. The CDR3 spans 14 residues. J was trimmed by 5 bases and V by 4 bases; bases with no gene match: 6. The CDR3 sequence: CASSRTGANTEAFF. The CDR3 DNA reads TGCGCCAGCAGCAGGACAGGGGCTAATACTGAAGCTTTCTTT. The complete variable domain, with remaining parts taken from reference TRBV5-1 and TRBJ1-1, reads KAGVTQTPRYLIKTRGQQVTLSCSPISGHRSVSWYQQTPGQGLQFLFEYFSETQRNKGNFPGRFSGRQFSNSRSEMNVSTLELGDSALYLCASSRTGANTEAFFGQGTRLTVV.

The chain uses TRBV5-1 and TRBJ2-3, with 7 positions matching TRBD1. CDR1 and CDR2 from the germline V gene are SGHRS and YFSETQ. CDR3 length: 16 residues. J was trimmed by 4 bases and V by 1 base; bases with no gene match: 9. The CDR3, as DNA: TGCGCCAGCAGCTTGAAGACAGGACAGGTCTCAGATACGCAGTATTTT. Translated, it gives CASSLKTGQVSDTQYF. Supplemented by reference TRBV5-1 and TRBJ2-3, the full variable domain reads KAGVTQTPRYLIKTRGQQVTLSCSPISGHRSVSWYQQTPGQGLQFLFEYFSETQRNKGNFPGRFSGRQFSNSRSEMNVSTLELGDSALYLCASSLKTGQVSDTQYFGPGTRLTVL.

The chain has TRBV25-1 and TRBJ1-4; 9 nucleotides align to TRBD1. The CDR3 runs 15 residues. Losses at the gene ends were 3 bases for V and 5 bases for J; bases not matched to a gene: 4. Germline CDR1 reads MGHDK; CDR2 reads SYGVNS. The CDR3 spells CASSDQGTGNEKLFF. CDR3 coding DNA: TGTGCCAGCAGTGATCAGGGGACAGGGAATGAAAAACTGTTTTTT. The whole variable domain, remainder taken from reference TRBV25-1 and TRBJ1-4, is EADIYQTPRYLVIGTGKKITLECSQTMGHDKMYWYQQDPGMELHLIHYSYGVNSTEKGDLSSESTVSRIRTEHFPLTLESARPSHTSQYLCASSDQGTGNEKLFFGSGTQLSVL.